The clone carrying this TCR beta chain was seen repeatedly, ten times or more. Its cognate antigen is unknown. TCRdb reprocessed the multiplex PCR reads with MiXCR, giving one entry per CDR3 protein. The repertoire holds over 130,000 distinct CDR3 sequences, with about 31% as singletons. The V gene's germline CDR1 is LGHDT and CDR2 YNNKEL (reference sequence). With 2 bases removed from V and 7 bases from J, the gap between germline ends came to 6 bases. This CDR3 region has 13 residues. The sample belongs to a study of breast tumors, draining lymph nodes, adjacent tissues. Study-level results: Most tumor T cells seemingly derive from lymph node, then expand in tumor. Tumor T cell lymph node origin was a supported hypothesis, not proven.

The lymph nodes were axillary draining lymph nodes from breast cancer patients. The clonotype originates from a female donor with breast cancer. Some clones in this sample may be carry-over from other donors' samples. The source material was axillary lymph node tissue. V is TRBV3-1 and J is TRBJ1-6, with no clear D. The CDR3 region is CASSQQVNSPLHF. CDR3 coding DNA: TGTGCCAGCAGCCAACAAGTAAATTCACCCCTCCACTTT. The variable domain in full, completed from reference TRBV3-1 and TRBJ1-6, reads DTAVSQTPKYLVTQMGNDKSIKCEQNLGHDTMYWYKQDSKKFLKIMFSYNNKELIINETVPNRFSPKSPDKAHLNLHINSLELGDSAVYFCASSQQVNSPLHFGNGTRLTVT.